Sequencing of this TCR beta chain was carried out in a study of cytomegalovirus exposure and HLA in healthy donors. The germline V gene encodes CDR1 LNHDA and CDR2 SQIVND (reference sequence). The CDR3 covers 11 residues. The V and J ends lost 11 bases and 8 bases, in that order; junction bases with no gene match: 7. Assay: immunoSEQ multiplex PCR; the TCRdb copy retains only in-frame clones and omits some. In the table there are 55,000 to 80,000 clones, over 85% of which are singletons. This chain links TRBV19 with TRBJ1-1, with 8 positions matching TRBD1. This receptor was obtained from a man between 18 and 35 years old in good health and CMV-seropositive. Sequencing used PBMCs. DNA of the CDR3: TGTGCCCCAACGGACAGGGACGAAGCTTTCTTT. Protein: CAPTDRDEAFF.